This T cell receptor beta chain comes out of a study of blood T cell repertoires in COVID-19. Germline CDR1 and CDR2: GTSNPN and SVGIG (reference sequence). V dropped 4 bases and J dropped 1; count of bases not matched to a gene: 9. The CDR3 is 15 amino acids. Using immunoSEQ multiplex PCR, the repertoire was profiled, and TCRdb retains in-frame clones only, with some absent. This sample has tens of thousands of clones, with roughly 89% found just once. This chain joins TRBV30 and TRBJ2-5; 7 bases line up with TRBD2. The sample was peripheral blood. The TCR was taken from a woman aged 55-75 years with COVID-19, enrolled during active disease. CDR3 residues: CAWKREGWSQETQYF. In nucleotides, the CDR3 is TGTGCCTGGAAGAGGGAGGGTTGGAGCCAAGAGACCCAGTACTTC.